This entry lists 26 T cell receptor beta chains sequenced from one sample in a study of T cell responses to AZD1222 COVID-19 vaccine. Clones were read by immunoSEQ multiplex PCR, and TCRdb kept only the in-frame ones, dropping some. This table has some 130,000 clones, roughly 87% appearing once. The sample in question was peripheral blood, obtained on day 0 of AZD1222 vaccination. Receptors originate from an adult in good health.

This CDR3 is CASSRSPFDNEQFF. CDR3 coding DNA: TGTGCCAGCAGCCGGAGTCCCTTTGACAATGAGCAGTTCTTC. This rearrangement joins TRBV11-1 to TRBJ2-1; D ambiguous. Between the trimmed V and J ends, which lost 5 bases and 5 bases, there was a span of 13 bases. This CDR3 is 14 amino acids long. CDR1 and CDR2 (germline): SGHAT, FQDESV (reference sequence).

The gene calls are TRBV14 and TRBJ2-7, with D possibly TRBD1 on 6 matching bases. In germline, CDR1 is SGHDN, CDR2 FVKESK. This CDR3 has 15 residues. The V end was cut by 4 bases, the J end by 2 bases, with 15 bases between. The CDR3 DNA reads TGTGCCAGCAGCCTTCCCGGGACACTGACCTACGAGCAGTACTTC. Residues: CASSLPGTLTYEQYF.

The genes are TRBV6-8 and TRBJ1-5, with no clear D. Germline-derived CDR1 and CDR2 are MNHGY and SAAAGT. This CDR3 is 13 amino acids long. V lost 4 bases to trimming and J lost 5 bases, with 9 bases between them. Here the CDR3 reads CASSWANDQPQHF. CDR3 DNA sequence: TGTGCCAGCAGTTGGGCCAACGATCAGCCCCAGCATTTT.

This clone was observed a single time. The chain employs TRBV9 and TRBJ2-7, with TRBD1 identical over 7 bases. The CDR3 contains 14 residues. V shed 3 bases, J shed 1 base, and the junction held 4 bases outside the gene matches. Germline lookup yields CDR1 SGDLS and CDR2 YYNGEE. Here the CDR3 DNA reads TGTGCCAGCAGCGAGGGGGCTGCATCCTACGAGCAGTACTTC. Protein product: CASSEGAASYEQYF.

This chain connects TRBV6-4 to TRBJ2-2; D remains unclear. With 3 bases removed from V and 0 bases from J, the gap between germline ends came to 11 bases. The V gene's germline CDR1 is MRHNA and CDR2 SNTAGT. CDR3 size: 16 residues. The CDR3 DNA sequence: TGTGCCAGCAGTGAAATGCCAGCCCCGAACACCGGGGAGCTGTTTTTT. As protein: CASSEMPAPNTGELFF.

The rearrangement links TRBV12-3 or TRBV12-4 to TRBJ2-7; D gene ambiguous. With 3 bases removed from V and 5 bases from J, the gap between germline ends came to 11 bases. This CDR3 has 13 residues. Here the CDR3 DNA reads TGTGCCAGCAGTTTGGGTCGTAGGAACGAGCAGTACTTC. This gives the protein CASSLGRRNEQYF.

This clone appeared once. CDR3 sequence (DNA): TGCGCCAGCAGCTATCAGCCGACAGGGGCGGACGGCTACACCTTC. Its protein product is CASSYQPTGADGYTF. The V call is TRBV5-1, the J call TRBJ1-2, with 8 bases fitting TRBD1. V gave up 3 bases and J gave up 8 bases; unmatched junction bases: 12. CDR3 size: 15 residues. Germline lookup yields CDR1 SGHRS and CDR2 YFSETQ.

This chain links TRBV6-5 with TRBJ2-1, with 10 positions matching TRBD2. Germline assignment: CDR1 MNHEY and CDR2 SVGAGI. Unmatched junction bases numbered 2, after V lost 2 bases and J lost 4 bases. This CDR3 has 15 amino acids. CDR3 loop: CASSYGLAAYNEQFF. The CDR3 nucleotides read TGTGCCAGCAGTTACGGACTAGCGGCATACAATGAGCAGTTCTTC.

The CDR3 loop reads CASMAVNQPQHF. The DNA for the CDR3 is TGTGCCAGCATGGCTGTCAATCAGCCCCAGCATTTT. V is TRBV28 and J is TRBJ1-5; no clear D. V lost 7 bases and J lost 3, with 7 bases in between. This CDR3 is 12 amino acids long. The germline CDR1 and CDR2 sequences are MDHEN and SYDVKM. Based on the CDR3 plus reference TRBV28 and TRBJ1-5, the full variable domain is DVKVTQSSRYLVKRTGEKVFLECVQDMDHENMFWYRQDPGLGLRLIYFSYDVKMKEKGDIPEGYSVSREKKERFSLILESASTNQTSMYLCASMAVNQPQHFGDGTRLSIL.

V and J are TRBV7-9 and TRBJ1-4; tentatively, D is TRBD1 (6 bases). CDR3 length equals 14 residues. Germline-derived CDR1 and CDR2 are SEHNR and FQNEAQ (reference sequence). Between the trimmed V and J ends, which lost 2 bases and 5 bases, there was a span of 9 bases. Here the CDR3 DNA reads TGTGCCAGCAGCTTAACACAGGGCAATGAAAAACTGTTTTTT. Its translation: CASSLTQGNEKLFF. The full variable domain, in which reference TRBV7-9 and TRBJ1-4 provide the parts outside the CDR3, is DTGVSQNPRHKITKRGQNVTFRCDPISEHNRLYWYRQTLGQGPEFLTYFQNEAQLEKSRLLSDRFSAERPKGSFSTLEIQRTEQGDSAMYLCASSLTQGNEKLFFGSGTQLSVL.

CDR3 loop: CASSIEGGGKTEAFF. Here the CDR3 DNA reads TGTGCCAGTAGTATAGAAGGAGGGGGAAAGACTGAAGCTTTCTTT. The rearrangement uses TRBV19 and TRBJ1-1, with D possibly matching TRBD1 (6 bases). The CDR3 covers 15 residues. Germline CDR1 is LNHDA and CDR2 is SQIVND (reference sequence). Trimming removed 0 bases at V and 5 bases at J, with 13 bases between.

V usage is TRBV6-6 and J usage is TRBJ1-6; D not certain. The V gene lost 2 bases and the J gene lost 9 bases, with 11 bases spanning the gap. The CDR3 spans 14 residues. The germline CDR1 and CDR2 sequences are MNHNY and SVGAGI (reference sequence). CDR3 nucleotide sequence: TGTGCCAGCAGTTACAGGGAGATCAGTTCACCCCTCCACTTT. Translating it yields CASSYREISSPLHF.

J is TRBJ2-7 and V is TRBV28; perhaps TRBD1 as D (5 bases). The germline CDR1 and CDR2 sequences are MDHEN and SYDVKM. This CDR3 comprises 15 residues. Trimming shortened V by 5 bases and J by 7 bases, and 21 bases separated the two germline ends. The CDR3 here is CASSLPRPLQGEQYF. In DNA form, the CDR3 reads TGTGCCAGCAGTCTTCCGAGGCCTCTCCAGGGAGAGCAGTACTTC.

On this clone itself: The junction does not match germline at one end; this may be a read error. The chain has TRBV2 and TRBJ2-1; 8 bases line up with TRBD2. Germline V gene data show CDR1 as SNHLY and CDR2 as FYNNEI. The CDR3 has 14 amino acids. This CDR3 is CASSENSPSGSTLF. CDR3 nucleotides: TGTGCCAGCAGTGAGAACTCCCCTAGCGGGTCGACGCTCTTC.

The gene calls are TRBV6-5 and TRBJ1-2; 7 bases map to TRBD1. Trimming took 7 bases from V and 4 from J; bases not matched to a gene: 12. The CDR3 is made up of 15 amino acids. CDR1 MNHEY and CDR2 SVGAGI come from the germline V gene. This CDR3 reads CASIPGTADRYGYTF. The CDR3 region has the DNA TGTGCCAGCATTCCCGGGACAGCGGATCGCTATGGCTACACCTTC.

CDR3 residues: CASRPRTGGYEKLFF. CDR3 bases: TGTGCCAGCAGACCCAGGACAGGGGGCTATGAAAAACTGTTTTTT. V and J are TRBV28 and TRBJ1-4; TRBD1 matches at 11 bases. From germline, CDR1 is MDHEN and CDR2 SYDVKM. The ends lost 6 bases at V and 6 bases at J; junction bases unmatched: 6. CDR3 size: 15 residues. Full variable domain (missing parts from reference TRBV28 and TRBJ1-4): DVKVTQSSRYLVKRTGEKVFLECVQDMDHENMFWYRQDPGLGLRLIYFSYDVKMKEKGDIPEGYSVSREKKERFSLILESASTNQTSMYLCASRPRTGGYEKLFFGSGTQLSVL.

The V and J genes are TRBV6-5 and TRBJ1-1, with a weak D call TRBD1 (5 bases). This CDR3 is built from 14 residues. CDR1 is MNHEY, CDR2 SVGAGI, per germline. V was trimmed by 6 bases and J by 1 base, leaving 12 bases between them. CDR3 sequence: CASRYVTGNTEAFF. Here the CDR3 DNA reads TGTGCCAGCAGGTACGTCACAGGGAACACTGAAGCTTTCTTT.

V gene TRBV30 combines with J gene TRBJ1-6; D remains unclear. CDR1 and CDR2 (germline): GTSNPN, SVGIG (reference sequence). V was shortened by 5 bases and J by 9 bases, with 17 bases between the two germline ends. The CDR3 length is 14 residues. The CDR3 nucleotides are TGTGCCTGGGTGGATGGAGTGATGAGTTCACCCCTCCACTTT. The encoded protein is CAWVDGVMSSPLHF.

The V and J genes are TRBV14 and TRBJ1-1, with TRBD1 as a possible D gene (5 bases). The CDR3 covers 12 residues. V lost 4 bases to trimming and J lost 8 bases, with 11 bases between them. Germline lookup yields CDR1 SGHDN and CDR2 FVKESK. The CDR3 nucleotides are TGTGCCAGCAGCCTAAGAGAGGGGGAAGCTTTCTTT. Its protein product is CASSLREGEAFF.

The chain joins TRBV6-2 or TRBV6-3 to TRBJ1-1; 7 bases agree with TRBD1. The CDR3 runs to 15 residues. Germline CDR1 is MNHEY and CDR2 is SVGEGT. Trimming cost V 1 base and J 0 bases; bases outside gene matches: 2. CDR3 sequence: CASSYWDRLNTEAFF. CDR3 nucleotides: TGTGCCAGCAGTTACTGGGACAGATTGAACACTGAAGCTTTCTTT.

J is TRBJ2-2 and V is TRBV7-9; 7 nucleotides agree with TRBD2. The CDR3 is made up of 13 amino acids. Trimming at V came to 9 bases and at J to 4 bases, leaving 5 bases not matched to a gene. Germline assignment: CDR1 SEHNR and CDR2 FQNEAQ (reference sequence). The CDR3 spells CARGGLLTGELFF. The CDR3 DNA follows: TGTGCCAGGGGGGGACTACTCACCGGGGAGCTGTTTTTT.

This clone was detected once. The V call is TRBV19, the J call TRBJ1-5; D unclear. In germline, CDR1 is LNHDA, CDR2 SQIVND (reference sequence). The CDR3 sequence is 13 residues long. V gave up 1 base and J gave up 5 bases, with 6 bases separating them. CDR3 sequence reads: CASSIAPDQPQHF. The CDR3, as DNA: TGTGCCAGTAGTATAGCGCCGGATCAGCCCCAGCATTTT.

The gene calls are TRBV18 and TRBJ1-1; D gene uncertain. Trimming removed 1 base at V and 1 base at J, with 13 bases between. CDR1 and CDR2 from the germline V gene are KGHSH and LQKENI. The length of the CDR3 is 16 residues. The CDR3 region has the DNA TGTGCCAGCTCACCACAGGCCTCCATCCAGAACACTGAAGCTTTCTTT. As protein: CASSPQASIQNTEAFF.

The chain employs TRBV28 and TRBJ2-3; D is unclear. This CDR3 has 12 residues. The ends were cut back, 7 bases at V and 6 bases at J, with 11 bases in the middle. Germline V gene sequence: CDR1 MDHEN, CDR2 SYDVKM. This CDR3 reads CASTQWADTQYF. The CDR3 DNA follows: TGTGCCAGCACCCAGTGGGCGGATACGCAGTATTTT.

J is TRBJ1-1 and V is TRBV18; D is unclear. Germline V CDR1 and CDR2: KGHSH, LQKENI. The CDR3 is 15 residues long. V was clipped by 0 bases and J by 1 base, with 9 bases between them. CDR3 protein: CASSPPSVPNTEAFF. The CDR3 nucleotides read TGTGCCAGCTCACCACCGTCGGTGCCGAACACTGAAGCTTTCTTT.

J is TRBJ2-7 and V is TRBV27; unclear D gene. The CDR3 contains 12 residues. Germline CDR1 is MNHEY and CDR2 is SMNVEV (reference sequence). The V and J ends lost 5 bases and 9 bases respectively, with 14 bases between them. CDR3 sequence reads: CASSLEERSQYF. The CDR3 region has the DNA TGTGCCAGCAGTCTAGAGGAGAGGTCGCAGTACTTC.